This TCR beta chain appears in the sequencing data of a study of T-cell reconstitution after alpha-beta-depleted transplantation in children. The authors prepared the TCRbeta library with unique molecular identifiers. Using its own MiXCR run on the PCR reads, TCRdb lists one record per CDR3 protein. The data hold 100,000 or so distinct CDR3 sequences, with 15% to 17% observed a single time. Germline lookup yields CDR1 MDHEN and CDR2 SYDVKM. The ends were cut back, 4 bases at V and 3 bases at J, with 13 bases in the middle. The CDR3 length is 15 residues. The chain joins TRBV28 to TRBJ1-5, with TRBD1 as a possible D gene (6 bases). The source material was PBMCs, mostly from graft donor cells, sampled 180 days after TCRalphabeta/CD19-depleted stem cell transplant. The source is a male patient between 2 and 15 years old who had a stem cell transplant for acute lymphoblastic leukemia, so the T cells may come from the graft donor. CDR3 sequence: CASSSPQGFNQPQHF. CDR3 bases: TGTGCCAGCAGTTCCCCACAGGGCTTCAATCAGCCCCAGCATTTT.